The 15 T cell receptor beta chains in this list originate from one sample, sequenced in a study of graft-versus-host responses after intestinal transplantation. Antigens of these TCRs are unknown. Profiling relied on immunoSEQ multiplex PCR, and the TCRdb table lists in-frame clones only, not all of them. The profile shows 90,000 to 150,000 clones, roughly 96% of them singletons. The source was unstimulated CD8+ T cells sorted from spleen or lymph node cells, collected before intestinal transplant. All receptors come from a human donor who received an intestinal transplant.

The chain combines TRBV27 with TRBJ1-1; D gene uncertain. Germline CDR1 and CDR2: MNHEY and SMNVEV (reference sequence). This CDR3 is built from 12 residues. With 3 bases removed from V and 1 base from J, the gap between germline ends came to 3 bases. The CDR3 loop reads CASSFGNTEAFF. The DNA of the CDR3 is TGTGCCAGCAGTTTCGGGAACACTGAAGCTTTCTTT.

The chain links TRBV4-1 to TRBJ2-7, with D perhaps matching TRBD1 (6 bases). V lost 5 bases and J 3 bases, leaving 11 bases between the germline ends. This CDR3 spans 13 amino acids. Germline CDR1 reads MGHRA; CDR2 reads YSYEKL. The CDR3 protein is CASSYTTGYEQYF. The CDR3, as DNA: TGCGCCAGCAGCTATACGACAGGCTACGAGCAGTACTTC.

V gene TRBV19 combines with J gene TRBJ2-2; 7 bases are shared with TRBD1. Germline V lookup: CDR1 LNHDA, CDR2 SQIVND (reference sequence). This CDR3 is built from 16 residues. Germline trimming cut 5 bases from V and 2 bases from J; bases unmatched to any gene: 8. The CDR3 DNA reads as TGTGCCAGTAGTGTTGAGGGGGCAGCTAACACCGGGGAGCTGTTTTTT. Encoded protein: CASSVEGAANTGELFF.

The sample holds one count of this clone. The chain has TRBV15 and TRBJ2-7, with D tentatively TRBD1 or TRBD2 (6 bases each). The CDR3 is 14 residues long. V shed 4 bases and J shed 6 bases, with 16 bases lying between them. Germline V lookup: CDR1 LNHNV, CDR2 YYDKDF (reference sequence). The CDR3 region is CATSTRRGMAEQYF. CDR3 nucleotide sequence: TGTGCCACCAGCACGAGGAGGGGGATGGCCGAGCAGTACTTC.

The chain combines TRBV9 with TRBJ1-1; no clear D. From germline, CDR1 is SGDLS and CDR2 YYNGEE. The CDR3 is 14 residues long. V lost 4 bases and J lost 0, with 10 bases in between. The CDR3 DNA follows: TGTGCCAGCAGCCTTAGCGGACTGAACACTGAAGCTTTCTTT. Translated: CASSLSGLNTEAFF.

The J gene is TRBJ2-3, the V gene TRBV2; 13 positions match TRBD2. V gave up 6 bases and J gave up 4 bases; unmatched junction bases: 7. CDR1 and CDR2 from the germline V gene are SNHLY and FYNNEI. CDR3 length equals 16 residues. The CDR3 coding sequence is TGTGCCAGCAGGGCCGGGACTAGCGGGGCCGCAGATACGCAGTATTTT. This codes for CASRAGTSGAADTQYF.

This chain uses TRBV2 with TRBJ2-2; TRBD1 matches 7 bases. Trimming at V came to 4 bases and at J to 7 bases, leaving 12 bases not matched to a gene. CDR1 SNHLY and CDR2 FYNNEI come from the germline V gene. The CDR3 runs 16 residues. This CDR3 is CASSAPVQGWGGELFF. For the CDR3, the DNA is TGTGCCAGCAGTGCGCCGGTACAGGGGTGGGGCGGGGAGCTGTTTTTT.

This chain joins TRBV5-4 and TRBJ1-2; TRBD1 aligns across 9 bases. This CDR3 has 12 amino acids. V lost 4 bases, J lost 8 bases, and 3 bases stayed unmatched. The germline gives CDR1 SGHNT, CDR2 YYREEE (reference sequence). CDR3 sequence reads: CASSPGQGGYTF. DNA of the CDR3: TGTGCCAGCAGCCCGGGACAGGGCGGCTACACCTTC.

The J gene is TRBJ2-7, the V gene TRBV7-8, with 8 bases identical to TRBD2. Germline V gene data show CDR1 as SGHVS and CDR2 as FQNEAQ. J was trimmed by 3 bases and V by 0 bases; bases with no gene match: 4. CDR3 size: 15 residues. DNA for the CDR3: TGTGCCAGCAGCTTAGCATCAGCGGGGGACTACGAGCAGTACTTC. Its protein product is CASSLASAGDYEQYF.

The chain joins TRBV28 to TRBJ2-7; D is ambiguous. From germline, CDR1 is MDHEN and CDR2 SYDVKM. The CDR3 sequence is 10 residues long. V lost 10 bases and J 1 base, leaving 5 bases between the germline ends. The CDR3: CATRSYEQYF. CDR3 coding DNA: TGTGCCACCCGGTCCTACGAGCAGTACTTC.

The V gene is TRBV11-3, the J gene TRBJ1-1; D is perhaps TRBD1 (6 bases). There are 10 residues in the CDR3. Trimming shortened V by 6 bases and J by 8 bases, and 7 bases separated the two germline ends. Per the germline V gene, CDR1 is SGHNT and CDR2 is YENEEA. CDR3 nucleotides: TGTGCCAGCAGTGACAGGGAAGCTTTCTTT. It specifies CASSDREAFF.

The sample holds one count of this clone. Other nucleotide sequences in the sample specify the same CDR3. This sequence joins TRBV9 and TRBJ1-5; D call uncertain. CDR1 and CDR2 from the germline V gene are SGDLS and YYNGEE. This CDR3 region has 14 residues. With 0 bases removed from V and 4 bases from J, the gap between germline ends came to 8 bases. This chain's CDR3 is CASSVGGSNQPQHF. The DNA for the CDR3 is TGTGCCAGCAGCGTAGGCGGGTCGAATCAGCCCCAGCATTTT.

This chain uses TRBV6-1 with TRBJ1-1; D not resolved. Trimming took 1 base from V and 2 from J, leaving 8 bases between them. CDR1 MNHNS and CDR2 SASEGT come from the germline V gene. The CDR3 is 14 residues long. The CDR3 reads CASSEDWYNTEAFF. DNA of the CDR3: TGTGCCAGCAGTGAAGATTGGTACAACACTGAAGCTTTCTTT.

The chain joins TRBV5-1 to TRBJ2-7; 10 bases match TRBD1. CDR3 size: 15 residues. The V gene end was trimmed by 1 base and the J gene end by 5 bases; junction bases not matched to a gene: 6. CDR1 SGHRS and CDR2 YFSETQ come from the germline V gene. The CDR3 DNA is TGCGCCAGCAGCTTGATGACAGGGGGCTACGACGAGCAGTACTTC. It yields the protein CASSLMTGGYDEQYF.

This chain links TRBV28 with TRBJ2-1; 11 bases agree with TRBD2. The length of the CDR3 is 18 residues. CDR1 and CDR2 (germline): MDHEN, SYDVKM. V shed 3 bases and J 8 bases; nucleotides not matched to a gene: 15. CDR3 loop: CASSLLTSGSFFIDEQFF. The CDR3 bases are TGTGCCAGCAGTTTGCTCACTAGCGGGAGTTTTTTTATCGATGAGCAGTTCTTC.